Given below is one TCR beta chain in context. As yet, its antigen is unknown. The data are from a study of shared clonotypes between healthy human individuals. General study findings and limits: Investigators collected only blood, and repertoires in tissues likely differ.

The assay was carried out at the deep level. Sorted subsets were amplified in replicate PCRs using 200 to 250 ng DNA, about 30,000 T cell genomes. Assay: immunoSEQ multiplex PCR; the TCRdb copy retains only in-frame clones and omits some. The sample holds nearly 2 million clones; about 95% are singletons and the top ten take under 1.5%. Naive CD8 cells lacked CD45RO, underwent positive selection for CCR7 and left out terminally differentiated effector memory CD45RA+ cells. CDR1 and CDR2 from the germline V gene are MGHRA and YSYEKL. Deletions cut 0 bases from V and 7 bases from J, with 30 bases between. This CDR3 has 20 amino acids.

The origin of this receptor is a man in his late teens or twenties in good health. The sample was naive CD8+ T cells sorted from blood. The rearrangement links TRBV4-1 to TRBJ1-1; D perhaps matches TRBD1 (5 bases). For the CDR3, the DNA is TGCGCCAGCAGCCAAGACCCCCCCGGGACCCGAAGTTGGAGATCGCTTGAAGCTTTCTTT. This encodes CASSQDPPGTRSWRSLEAFF.